A selection of T cell receptor beta chains follows, all from one sample in a study of T cells expressing NK-cell markers. Reanalyzing the 5' RACE reads, TCRdb keeps one entry per CDR3 protein, without DNA. The sample totals about 380,000 distinct CDR3 sequences. The sample comprised blood T cells: a sorted CD56 or NKG2C T cell subset, CD4+ or CD8+ T cells, or bulk PBMC T cells (not recorded which). All receptors come from a man aged 18 to 69 in good health. The CDR3 runs from the conserved cysteine through the conserved F or W. Fields, in order: J gene, V gene, CDR3 protein.

J gene: TRBJ2-7
V gene: TRBV7-2
CDR3 protein: CASSYSGGPSFEQYF

J gene: TRBJ2-1
V gene: TRBV7-9
CDR3 protein: CASSLTGRGNVNEQFF

J gene: TRBJ2-1
V gene: TRBV11-2
CDR3 protein: CASSLVDRFFSSYNEQFF

J gene: TRBJ1-5
V gene: TRBV18
CDR3 protein: CASSPRRDYSNQPQHF

J gene: TRBJ2-7
V gene: TRBV5-1
CDR3 protein: CASSPTGVSIRYEQYF

J gene: TRBJ2-7
V gene: TRBV5-1
CDR3 protein: CASSGGQFAGSYEQYF

J gene: TRBJ2-1
V gene: TRBV10-3
CDR3 protein: CAISEPSPGLAGGTFSNEQFF

J gene: TRBJ2-3
V gene: TRBV19
CDR3 protein: CASNTANGPYTQYF

J gene: TRBJ1-6
V gene: TRBV6-1
CDR3 protein: CASSKTGTTRSNSPLHF

J gene: TRBJ2-2
V gene: TRBV5-1
CDR3 protein: CASSSGWTELFF

J gene: TRBJ2-2
V gene: TRBV3-1
CDR3 protein: CASSQDRLARNTGELFF

J gene: TRBJ2-7
V gene: TRBV7-2
CDR3 protein: CASSPGQGIFKYEQYF

J gene: TRBJ2-7
V gene: TRBV6-1
CDR3 protein: CASTPWGTGSYEQYF

J gene: TRBJ2-7
V gene: TRBV12-3/TRBV12-4
CDR3 protein: CASTSKPRSEQYF

J gene: TRBJ2-1
V gene: TRBV20-1
CDR3 protein: CSAANRGSSYNEQFF

J gene: TRBJ1-1
V gene: TRBV7-2
CDR3 protein: CASRQGQVNTEAFF

J gene: TRBJ2-5
V gene: TRBV2
CDR3 protein: CASSEFRAGETQYF

J gene: TRBJ1-5
V gene: TRBV6-2/TRBV6-3
CDR3 protein: CASNQVRQPQHF

J gene: TRBJ2-5
V gene: TRBV20-1
CDR3 protein: CSARDNTETQYF

J gene: TRBJ1-2
V gene: TRBV6-6
CDR3 protein: CASSYSEGPHTF

J gene: TRBJ2-1
V gene: TRBV7-9
CDR3 protein: CASSSTGLAGGYNEQFF

J gene: TRBJ2-3
V gene: TRBV13
CDR3 protein: CASSSTGPRADTQYF

J gene: TRBJ2-5
V gene: TRBV9
CDR3 protein: CASSVGGRTQETQYF

J gene: TRBJ1-2
V gene: TRBV24-1
CDR3 protein: CATSDQSRGLGYGYTF

J gene: TRBJ2-3
V gene: TRBV6-1
CDR3 protein: CASSRTRADTQYF

J gene: TRBJ2-1
V gene: TRBV27
CDR3 protein: CASTRAGRPNEQFF